The following is a T cell receptor beta chain sequence with its context. Measured with immunoSEQ multiplex PCR; TCRdb has only the in-frame clones, and not every one. The table lists roughly 59,000 clones, more than 85% of them singletons. This sample was included in a study of control samples from healthy donors and cancer patients. V lost 7 bases to trimming and J lost 0 bases, with 9 bases between them. CDR1 is SNHLY and CDR2 is FYNNEI in the germline V gene. The CDR3 is 13 amino acids. The TCR was taken from a man aged 35 to 55 with colorectal cancer. The chain couples TRBV2 to TRBJ1-1; no clear D. The sample comprised PBMCs. CDR3 sequence (DNA): TGTGCCAGCATGGCGGCTATGAACACTGAAGCTTTCTTT. Translating it yields CASMAAMNTEAFF.